This is a list of T cell receptor beta chains from one sample in a study of cytomegalovirus exposure and HLA in healthy donors. The data were produced by immunoSEQ multiplex PCR, yet TCRdb's version contains in-frame clones alone and is incomplete. The top ten hold 9.5% to 13% of the sample, which has approximately 70,000 clones, about two thirds seen once. The source material was PBMCs. These receptors came from a middle-aged woman in good health and CMV-seropositive. Each CDR3 is given with its conserved first and last residue. D genes are given only for firm matches. Some rows mark clone size as missing; the rest say once, few, many or name a class of expanded clone.

j_gene: TRBJ1-3
d_gene: .
v_gene: TRBV18
abundance: .
CDR3aa: CASSPPGSSGNTIYF
CDR3nt: TGTGCCAGCTCACCGCCTGGTAGCTCTGGAAACACCATATATTTT

j_gene: TRBJ2-1
d_gene: .
v_gene: TRBV21-1
abundance: few
CDR3aa: CASSNPGLAGTTLFNEQFF
CDR3nt: TGTGCCAGCAGCAACCCGGGACTAGCGGGGACAACACTCTTCAATGAGCAGTTCTTC

j_gene: TRBJ2-1
d_gene: .
v_gene: TRBV7-2
abundance: .
CDR3aa: CASSPGWQGNEQFF
CDR3nt: TGTGCCAGCAGCCCCGGATGGCAGGGCAATGAGCAGTTCTTC

j_gene: TRBJ2-3
d_gene: TRBD2
v_gene: TRBV29-1
abundance: .
CDR3aa: CSVDLAGATDTQYF
CDR3nt: TGCAGCGTCGATCTAGCGGGGGCCACAGATACGCAGTATTTT

j_gene: TRBJ2-7
d_gene: .
v_gene: TRBV6-1
abundance: few
CDR3aa: CASSDPSRDYEQYF
CDR3nt: TGTGCCAGCAGTGATCCGAGCCGGGACTACGAGCAGTACTTC

j_gene: TRBJ1-2
d_gene: TRBD1
v_gene: TRBV5-1
abundance: .
CDR3aa: CASSWTRGQGVGYTF
CDR3nt: TGCGCCAGCAGCTGGACCCGGGGACAGGGTGTTGGCTACACCTTC

j_gene: TRBJ1-6
d_gene: .
v_gene: TRBV6-1
abundance: once
CDR3aa: CASSTSGVNSPLHF
CDR3nt: TGTGCCAGCTCGACTTCGGGAGTTAATTCACCCCTCCACTTT

j_gene: TRBJ1-1
d_gene: TRBD1
v_gene: TRBV10-3
abundance: .
CDR3aa: CAISELGQANTEAFF
CDR3nt: TGTGCCATCAGTGAGTTAGGACAGGCGAACACTGAAGCTTTCTTT

j_gene: TRBJ1-5
d_gene: TRBD1
v_gene: TRBV9
abundance: .
CDR3aa: CASSVGQGGQPQHF
CDR3nt: TGTGCCAGCAGCGTAGGACAGGGCGGACAGCCCCAGCATTTT

j_gene: TRBJ1-1
d_gene: .
v_gene: TRBV5-1
abundance: .
CDR3aa: CASSKEMNTEAFF
CDR3nt: TGCGCCAGCAGCAAGGAGATGAACACTGAAGCTTTCTTT